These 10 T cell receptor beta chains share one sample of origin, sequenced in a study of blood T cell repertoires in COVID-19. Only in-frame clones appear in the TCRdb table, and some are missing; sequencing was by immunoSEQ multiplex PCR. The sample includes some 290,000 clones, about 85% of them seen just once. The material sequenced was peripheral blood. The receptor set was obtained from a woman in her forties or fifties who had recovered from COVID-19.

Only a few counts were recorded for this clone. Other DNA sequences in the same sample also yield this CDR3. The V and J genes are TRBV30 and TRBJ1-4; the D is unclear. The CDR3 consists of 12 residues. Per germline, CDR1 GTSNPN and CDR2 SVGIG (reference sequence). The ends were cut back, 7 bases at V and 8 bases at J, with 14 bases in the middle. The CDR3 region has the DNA TGTGCCTTGCAGGCTCGGGAGGAAAAACTGTTTTTT. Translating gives CALQAREEKLFF.

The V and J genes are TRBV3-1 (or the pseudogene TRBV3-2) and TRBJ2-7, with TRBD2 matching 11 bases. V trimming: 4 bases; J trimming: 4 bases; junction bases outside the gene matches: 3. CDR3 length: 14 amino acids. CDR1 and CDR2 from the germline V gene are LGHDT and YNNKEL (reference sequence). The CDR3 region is CASSPGTSGYEQYF. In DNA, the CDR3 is TGTGCCAGCAGCCCCGGGACTAGCGGTTACGAGCAGTACTTC.

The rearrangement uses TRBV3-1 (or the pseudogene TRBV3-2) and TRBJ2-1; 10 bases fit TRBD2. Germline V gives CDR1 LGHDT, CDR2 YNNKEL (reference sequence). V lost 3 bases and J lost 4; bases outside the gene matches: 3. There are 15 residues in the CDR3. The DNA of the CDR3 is TGTGCCAGCAGCCATGGGACTAGCGCGTACAATGAGCAGTTCTTC. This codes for CASSHGTSAYNEQFF.

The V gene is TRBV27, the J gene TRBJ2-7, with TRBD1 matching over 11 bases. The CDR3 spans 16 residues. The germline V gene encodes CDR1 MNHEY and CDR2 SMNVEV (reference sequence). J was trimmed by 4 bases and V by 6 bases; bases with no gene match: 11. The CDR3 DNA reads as TGTGCCAGCAGCCAACACCGGACAGGGGGCCGGTACGAGCAGTACTTC. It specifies CASSQHRTGGRYEQYF.

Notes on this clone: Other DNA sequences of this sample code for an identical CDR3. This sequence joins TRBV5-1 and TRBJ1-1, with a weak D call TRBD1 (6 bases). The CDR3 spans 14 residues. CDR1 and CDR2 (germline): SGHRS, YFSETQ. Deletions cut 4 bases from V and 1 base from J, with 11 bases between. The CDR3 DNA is TGCGCCAGCAGCATACAGGGTGGGAACACTGAAGCTTTCTTT. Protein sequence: CASSIQGGNTEAFF.

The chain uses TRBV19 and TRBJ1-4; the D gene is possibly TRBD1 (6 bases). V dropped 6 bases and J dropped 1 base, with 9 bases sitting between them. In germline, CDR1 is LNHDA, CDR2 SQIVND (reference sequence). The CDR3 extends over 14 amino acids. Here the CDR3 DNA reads TGTGCCAGTAGGCTGACAGGAACTAATGAAAAACTGTTTTTT. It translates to CASRLTGTNEKLFF.

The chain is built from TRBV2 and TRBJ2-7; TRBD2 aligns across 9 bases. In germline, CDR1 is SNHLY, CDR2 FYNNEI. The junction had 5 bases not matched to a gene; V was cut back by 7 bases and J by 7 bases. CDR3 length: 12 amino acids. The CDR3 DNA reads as TGTGCCAGCACCGCGCTAGCGGGGGAGCAGTACTTC. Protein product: CASTALAGEQYF.

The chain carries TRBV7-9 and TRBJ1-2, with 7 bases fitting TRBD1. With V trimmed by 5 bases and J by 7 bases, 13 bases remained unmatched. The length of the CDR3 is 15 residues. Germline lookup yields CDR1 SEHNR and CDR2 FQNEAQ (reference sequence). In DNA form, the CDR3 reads TGTGCCAGCAGCCCTCGGGGGGGCGAGGGGGCTGGCTACACCTTC. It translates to CASSPRGGEGAGYTF. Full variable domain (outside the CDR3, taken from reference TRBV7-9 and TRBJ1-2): DTGVSQNPRHKITKRGQNVTFRCDPISEHNRLYWYRQTLGQGPEFLTYFQNEAQLEKSRLLSDRFSAERPKGSFSTLEIQRTEQGDSAMYLCASSPRGGEGAGYTFGSGTRLTVV.

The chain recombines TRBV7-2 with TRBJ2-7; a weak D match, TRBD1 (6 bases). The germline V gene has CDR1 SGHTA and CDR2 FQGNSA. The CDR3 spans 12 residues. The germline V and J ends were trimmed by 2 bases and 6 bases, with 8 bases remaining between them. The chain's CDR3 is CASSLIGGEQYF. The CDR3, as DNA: TGTGCCAGCAGCTTAATAGGGGGCGAGCAGTACTTC.

Here the CDR3 DNA reads TGTGCCAGCAGCTTTCCGGGGGGCTCCTACAATGAGCAGTTCTTC. Encoded protein: CASSFPGGSYNEQFF. The rearrangement uses TRBV5-4 and TRBJ2-1, with 7 bases fitting TRBD2. Per germline, CDR1 SGHNT and CDR2 YYREEE (reference sequence). This CDR3 is 15 amino acids long. V lost 2 bases and J lost 0; bases outside the gene matches: 2.